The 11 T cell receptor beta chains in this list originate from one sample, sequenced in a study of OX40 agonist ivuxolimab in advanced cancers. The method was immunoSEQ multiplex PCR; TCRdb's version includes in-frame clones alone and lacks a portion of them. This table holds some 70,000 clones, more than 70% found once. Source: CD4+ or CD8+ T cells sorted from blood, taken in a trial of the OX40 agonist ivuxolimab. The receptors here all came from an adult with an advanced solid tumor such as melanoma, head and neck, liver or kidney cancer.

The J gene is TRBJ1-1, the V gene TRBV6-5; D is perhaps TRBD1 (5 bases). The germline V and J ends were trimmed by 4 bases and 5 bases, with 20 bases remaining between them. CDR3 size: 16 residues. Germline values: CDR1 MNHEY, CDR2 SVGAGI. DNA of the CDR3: TGTGCCAGCAGTTCCCTCCTAAACAAGGGGCAGACTGAAGCTTTCTTT. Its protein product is CASSSLLNKGQTEAFF.

Written as DNA, the CDR3 is TGCGCCAGCAGCATTCAGGGAGACTCCTACAATGAGCAGTTCTTC. As protein: CASSIQGDSYNEQFF. This chain joins TRBV5-1 and TRBJ2-1, with D perhaps given as TRBD1 or TRBD2 (5 bases each). In germline, CDR1 is SGHRS, CDR2 YFSETQ. This CDR3 region has 15 residues. The V and J ends lost 4 bases and 0 bases respectively, with 11 bases between them.

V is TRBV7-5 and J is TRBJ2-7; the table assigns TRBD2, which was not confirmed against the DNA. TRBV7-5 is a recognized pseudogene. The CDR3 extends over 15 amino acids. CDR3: CVRSLGGLAPYEQYF. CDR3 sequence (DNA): TGTGTCAGAAGCTTAGGGGGACTAGCTCCCTACGAGCAGTACTTC.

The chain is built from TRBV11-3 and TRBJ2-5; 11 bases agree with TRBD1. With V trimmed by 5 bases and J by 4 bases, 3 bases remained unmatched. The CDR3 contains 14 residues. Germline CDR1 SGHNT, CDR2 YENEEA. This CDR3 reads CASSDGTGGETQYF. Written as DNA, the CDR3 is TGTGCCAGCAGCGACGGGACAGGGGGAGAGACCCAGTACTTC.

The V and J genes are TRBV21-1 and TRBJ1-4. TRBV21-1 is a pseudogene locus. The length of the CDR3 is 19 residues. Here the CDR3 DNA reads TGTGCCAGCAGCTCGAGACAGGGAGGGAAAGCACCGCTCAACGAAAAACTGTTTTTT. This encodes CASSSRQGGKAPLNEKLFF.

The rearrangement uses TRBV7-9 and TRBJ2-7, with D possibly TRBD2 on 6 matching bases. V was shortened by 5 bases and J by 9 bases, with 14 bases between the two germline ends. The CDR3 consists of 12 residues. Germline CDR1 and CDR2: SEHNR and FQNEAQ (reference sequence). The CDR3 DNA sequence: TGTGCCAGCAGCACACAGCCCGGGGGGCAGTACGTC. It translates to CASSTQPGGQYV.

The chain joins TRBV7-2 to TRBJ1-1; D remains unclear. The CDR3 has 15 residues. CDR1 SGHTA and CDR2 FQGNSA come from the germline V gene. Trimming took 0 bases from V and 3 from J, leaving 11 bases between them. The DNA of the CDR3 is TGTGCCAGCAGCTTAGCGATAGGGCCGGACACTGAAGCTTTCTTT. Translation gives CASSLAIGPDTEAFF.

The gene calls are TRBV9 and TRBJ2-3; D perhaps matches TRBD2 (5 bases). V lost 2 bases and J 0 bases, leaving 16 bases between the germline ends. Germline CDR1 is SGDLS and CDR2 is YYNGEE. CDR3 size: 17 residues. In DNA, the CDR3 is TGTGCCAGCAGCGTCCCCCGGACTGGAAGTAGCACAGATACGCAGTATTTT. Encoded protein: CASSVPRTGSSTDTQYF.

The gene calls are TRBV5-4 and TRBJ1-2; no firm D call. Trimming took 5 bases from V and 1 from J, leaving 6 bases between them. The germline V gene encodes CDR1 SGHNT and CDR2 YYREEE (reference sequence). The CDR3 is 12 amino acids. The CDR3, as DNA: TGTGCCAGCAGAGTGGATAACTATGGCTACACCTTC. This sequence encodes CASRVDNYGYTF. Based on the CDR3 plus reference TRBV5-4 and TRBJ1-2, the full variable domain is ETGVTQSPTHLIKTRGQQVTLRCSSQSGHNTVSWYQQALGQGPQFIFQYYREEENGRGNFPPRFSGLQFPNYSSELNVNALELDDSALYLCASRVDNYGYTFGSGTRLTVV.

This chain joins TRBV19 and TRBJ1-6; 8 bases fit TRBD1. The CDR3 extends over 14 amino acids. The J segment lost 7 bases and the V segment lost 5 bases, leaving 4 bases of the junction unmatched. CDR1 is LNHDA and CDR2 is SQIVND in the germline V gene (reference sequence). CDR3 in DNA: TGTGCCAGTAGTCGCGGACAGGGAAATTCACCCCTCCACTTT. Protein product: CASSRGQGNSPLHF.

This CDR3 reads CASSLGQGSREQYF. Here the CDR3 DNA reads TGCGCCAGCAGCTTGGGACAGGGTAGTCGCGAGCAGTACTTC. V usage is TRBV5-1 and J usage is TRBJ2-7, with 7 bases aligning to TRBD1. Germline-derived CDR1 and CDR2 are SGHRS and YFSETQ. This CDR3 contains 14 residues. V shed 0 bases and J 6 bases; nucleotides not matched to a gene: 6.